Sequencing of this T cell receptor (beta chain) was carried out in a study of cytomegalovirus exposure and HLA in healthy donors. Primers for the PCR totalled 60 Vbeta and 13 Jbeta. The assay was immunoSEQ multiplex PCR, and TCRdb's table has in-frame clones only and misses some. In the table there are more than 95,000 clones, less than 80% of which are singletons. Germline lookup yields CDR1 MNHNY and CDR2 SVGAGI (reference sequence). With V trimmed by 5 bases and J by 4 bases, 14 bases remained unmatched. The CDR3 covers 16 residues. This receptor was taken from a woman aged 50 to 60 in good health and CMV-seropositive. The rearrangement links TRBV6-6 to TRBJ2-7; 7 positions match TRBD2. Source material: PBMCs. CDR3 region: CASSGSQKSGEYEQYF. The DNA of the CDR3 is TGTGCCAGCAGTGGGTCCCAGAAAAGCGGGGAATACGAGCAGTACTTC.